The clone carrying this T cell receptor beta chain was counted at least ten times. Its antigen is as yet unknown. This record comes from a study of T-cell memory formation after mild COVID-19. Study-wide results and caveats: The study found contracting CD4+ clones mainly in CM and EM and contracting CD8+ clones in EMRA.

There are 15 residues in the CDR3. The germline CDR1 and CDR2 sequences are SGHVS and FQNEAQ. V was cut by 2 bases and J by 2 bases, with 12 bases left in between. Barcoded TCR alpha and TCR beta cDNA libraries with UMIs came from 5'RACE using constant-segment primers. TCRdb analysed the 5' RACE reads with MiXCR anew, one entry per CDR3 protein. The profile covers 27,000 or so distinct CDR3 sequences, with around 7.2% appearing a single time and 12% to 15% taken by the ten largest. The receptor comes from an adult woman who had mild COVID-19 (a few samples of this study predate the infection). Cell type and time point are not known. V gene TRBV7-8 combines with J gene TRBJ1-2; D perhaps matches TRBD1 (6 bases). Sequencing was done on a sample of PBMCs or a T cell subset sorted from them (not recorded which). This CDR3 is CASSLRGTGNYGYTF. In DNA form, the CDR3 reads TGTGCCAGCAGCTTAAGGGGGACGGGAAACTATGGCTACACCTTC.